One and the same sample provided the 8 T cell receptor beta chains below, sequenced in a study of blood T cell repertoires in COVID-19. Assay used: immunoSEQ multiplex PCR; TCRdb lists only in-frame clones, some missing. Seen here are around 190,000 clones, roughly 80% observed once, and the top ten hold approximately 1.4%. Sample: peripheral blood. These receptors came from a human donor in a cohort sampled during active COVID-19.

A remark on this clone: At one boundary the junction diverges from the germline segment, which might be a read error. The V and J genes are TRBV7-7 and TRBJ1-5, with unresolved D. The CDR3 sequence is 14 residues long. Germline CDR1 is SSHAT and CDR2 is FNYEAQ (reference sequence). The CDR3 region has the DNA TGTGCTAGCACCGAGTTGACTTTCAATCAGCCCCAGCATTTT. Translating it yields CASTELTFNQPQHF.

The chain's CDR3 is CASSPGTGSTEAFF. The DNA for the CDR3 is TGTGCCAGCTCACCAGGGACAGGGAGCACTGAAGCTTTCTTT. The gene calls are TRBV18 and TRBJ1-1; 9 bases fit TRBD1. The V gene's germline CDR1 is KGHSH and CDR2 LQKENI. V trimming: 2 bases; J trimming: 4 bases; junction bases outside the gene matches: 2. The length of the CDR3 is 14 residues.

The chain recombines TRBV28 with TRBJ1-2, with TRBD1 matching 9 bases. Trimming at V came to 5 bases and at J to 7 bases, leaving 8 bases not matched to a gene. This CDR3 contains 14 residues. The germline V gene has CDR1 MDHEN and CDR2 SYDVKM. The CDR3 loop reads CASSGYDRGFGYTF. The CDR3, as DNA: TGTGCCAGCAGTGGCTATGACAGGGGGTTTGGCTACACCTTC.

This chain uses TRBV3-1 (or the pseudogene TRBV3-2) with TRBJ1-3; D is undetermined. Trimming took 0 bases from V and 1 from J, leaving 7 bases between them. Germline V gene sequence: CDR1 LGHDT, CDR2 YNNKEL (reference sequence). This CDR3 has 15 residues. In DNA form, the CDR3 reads TGTGCCAGCAGCCAAGATGGGAGGTCTGGAAACACCATATATTTT. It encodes CASSQDGRSGNTIYF.

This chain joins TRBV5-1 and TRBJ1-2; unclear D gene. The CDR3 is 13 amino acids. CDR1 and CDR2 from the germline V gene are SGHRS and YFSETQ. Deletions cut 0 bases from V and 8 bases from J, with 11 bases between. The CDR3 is CASSLERSSGYTF. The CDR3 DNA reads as TGCGCCAGCAGCTTGGAGAGATCTAGCGGCTACACCTTC.

The CDR3 bases are TGTGCCAGCAGTCTAGGACAGCCTACGGGGACTTTCTTT. Its protein is CASSLGQPTGTFF. The rearrangement links TRBV28 to TRBJ1-1; D might be TRBD1 (6 bases). V lost 5 bases, J lost 12 bases, and 19 bases lay in between. This CDR3 region has 13 residues. Germline CDR1 reads MDHEN; CDR2 reads SYDVKM.

The CDR3 DNA is TGTGCCAGCAGCGTAGGGACAGCTAACTATGGCTACACCTTC. Protein sequence: CASSVGTANYGYTF. The chain combines TRBV9 with TRBJ1-2; tentative D call: TRBD1 (6 bases). V was pared by 0 bases and J by 0 bases, with 6 bases between. This CDR3 is built from 14 residues. CDR1 and CDR2 from the germline V gene are SGDLS and YYNGEE.

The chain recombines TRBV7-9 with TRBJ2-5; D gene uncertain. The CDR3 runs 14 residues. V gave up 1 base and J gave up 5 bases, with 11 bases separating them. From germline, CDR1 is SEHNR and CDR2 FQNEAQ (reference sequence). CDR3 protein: CASSLGLPGETQYF. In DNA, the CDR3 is TGTGCCAGCAGCTTAGGACTCCCCGGGGAGACCCAGTACTTC.